Shown below are 29 T cell receptor beta chains from a single sample sequenced in a study of CD8 T cells in Susac syndrome. cDNA came from about 0.5 to 1 ug RNA primed by random hexamers. TCRdb re-called the immunoSEQ multiplex PCR reads through MiXCR, storing one row per CDR3 protein. This table has 100,000 to 150,000 distinct CDR3 sequences, around 96% appearing once. The sample was CD4+ T cells from PBMCs. These receptors were collected from a human donor with Susac syndrome.

The rearrangement joins TRBV7-2 to TRBJ2-3, with a tentative D call TRBD2 (5 bases). Germline-derived CDR1 and CDR2 are SGHTA and FQGNSA. With 1 base removed from V and 4 bases from J, the gap between germline ends came to 15 bases. This CDR3 spans 16 amino acids. Written as DNA, the CDR3 is TGTGCCAGCAGCTTAGGTGTGGCTAGCCGGGCAGATACGCAGTATTTT. It codes for CASSLGVASRADTQYF.

The chain has TRBV5-1 and TRBJ1-1, with TRBD1 as a possible D gene (5 bases). The CDR3 runs to 14 residues. V lost 5 bases and J 1 base, leaving 12 bases between the germline ends. Per germline, CDR1 SGHRS and CDR2 YFSETQ. CDR3 sequence (DNA): TGCGCCAGCAGTCATGGGGGTCGGAACACTGAAGCTTTCTTT. It translates to CASSHGGRNTEAFF.

A single count supports this clonotype. The J gene is TRBJ2-7, the V gene TRBV10-3; 7 nucleotides line up with TRBD2. The junction had 6 bases not matched to a gene; V was cut back by 6 bases and J by 4 bases. Germline assignment: CDR1 ENHRY and CDR2 SYGVKD. The CDR3 runs to 13 residues. The CDR3 bases are TGTGCCATCAGAGATGAGCGGGATTACGAGCAGTACTTC. Translating it yields CAIRDERDYEQYF.

The chain recombines TRBV4-1 with TRBJ1-4; 9 nucleotides line up with TRBD1. The length of the CDR3 is 16 residues. Germline V gives CDR1 MGHRA, CDR2 YSYEKL. V dropped 4 bases and J dropped 4; count of bases not matched to a gene: 7. Here the CDR3 reads CASSRSGTGLNEKLFF. For the CDR3, the DNA is TGCGCCAGCAGCCGCTCCGGGACAGGGCTTAATGAAAAACTGTTTTTT.

The chain employs TRBV30 and TRBJ1-1; 7 bases align to TRBD1. The CDR3 spans 12 residues. Per the germline V gene, CDR1 is GTSNPN and CDR2 is SVGIG (reference sequence). The ends lost 7 bases at V and 0 bases at J; junction bases unmatched: 2. The CDR3 sequence: CASDRVNTEAFF. CDR3 nucleotide sequence: TGTGCCTCTGACAGGGTGAACACTGAAGCTTTCTTT.

This rearrangement joins TRBV9 to TRBJ2-5; D call uncertain. V gave up 1 base and J gave up 4 bases, with 8 bases separating them. Looked up from germline, CDR1 is SGDLS and CDR2 is YYNGEE. The CDR3 totals 13 residues. The CDR3 sequence is CASSVSPGETQYF. The CDR3 nucleotides are TGTGCCAGCAGCGTAAGCCCAGGAGAGACCCAGTACTTC.

The CDR3 reads CASGHGGRKADTQYF. The CDR3 DNA reads as TGTGCTAGTGGTCATGGTGGAAGAAAGGCAGATACGCAGTATTTT. The chain links TRBV12-5 to TRBJ2-3; D unclear. The V gene's germline CDR1 is LGHNT and CDR2 FRNRAP. Trimming took 5 bases from V and 4 from J, leaving 16 bases between them. This CDR3 region has 15 residues. Based on the CDR3 plus reference TRBV12-5 and TRBJ2-3, the full variable domain is DARVTQTPRHKVTEMGQEVTMRCQPILGHNTVFWYRQTMMQGLELLAYFRNRAPLDDSGMPKDRFSAEMPDATLATLKIQPSEPRDSAVYFCASGHGGRKADTQYFGPGTRLTVL.

The V gene is TRBV28, the J gene TRBJ2-3, with D hard to call. CDR3 size: 12 residues. Germline values: CDR1 MDHEN, CDR2 SYDVKM. The germline V and J ends were trimmed by 3 bases and 7 bases, with 8 bases remaining between them. The CDR3 sequence: CASSFNSYTQYF. As DNA, the CDR3 is TGTGCCAGCAGTTTCAATTCGTATACGCAGTATTTT.

This chain joins TRBV29-1 and TRBJ2-3; D may be TRBD2 (5 bases). Germline-derived CDR1 and CDR2 are SQVTM and ANQGSEA. This CDR3 comprises 14 residues. V was pared by 7 bases and J by 8 bases, with 22 bases between. CDR3 sequence reads: CSGQTRLDEGTQYF. The DNA for the CDR3 is TGCAGCGGTCAGACACGTCTCGATGAGGGTACGCAGTATTTT.

The chain recombines TRBV20-1 with TRBJ2-3; TRBD2 matches at 11 bases. The V gene's germline CDR1 is DFQATT and CDR2 SNEGSKA (reference sequence). The V segment lost 3 bases and the J segment 1 base; nucleotides outside the gene matches: 6. This CDR3 has 16 amino acids. DNA for the CDR3: TGCAGTGCTAGTTATGGACTAGCGGGCGGCACAGATACGCAGTATTTT. This gives the protein CSASYGLAGGTDTQYF.

The chain recombines TRBV7-2 with TRBJ2-7; D is unresolved. The length of the CDR3 is 11 residues. Trimming removed 1 base at V and 5 bases at J, with 3 bases between. From germline, CDR1 is SGHTA and CDR2 FQGNSA. CDR3 region: CASSLGNEQYF. The CDR3 DNA sequence: TGTGCCAGCAGCTTAGGGAACGAGCAGTACTTC. Looking up the rest from reference TRBV7-2 and TRBJ2-7 gives the full variable domain: GAGVSQSPSNKVTEKGKDVELRCDPISGHTALYWYRQSLGQGLEFLIYFQGNSAPDKSGLPSDRFSAERTGGSVSTLTIQRTQQEDSAVYLCASSLGNEQYFGPGTRLTVT.

The chain uses TRBV29-1 and TRBJ2-5; D may be TRBD2 (5 bases). Looked up from germline, CDR1 is SQVTM and CDR2 is ANQGSEA. This CDR3 is built from 14 residues. V dropped 2 bases and J dropped 5 bases, with 15 bases sitting between them. The CDR3 region is CSVELSVAAETQYF. The CDR3 bases are TGCAGCGTTGAACTTAGCGTGGCCGCGGAGACCCAGTACTTC.

This rearrangement joins TRBV12-3 or TRBV12-4 to TRBJ2-3, with 14 bases identical to TRBD2. The length of the CDR3 is 15 residues. V lost 6 bases and J lost 8; bases outside the gene matches: 7. This chain's CDR3 is CASSTGTSGSATQYF. The CDR3 DNA follows: TGTGCCAGCAGCACCGGGACTAGCGGGAGCGCTACGCAGTATTTT.

This chain uses TRBV5-1 with TRBJ2-5, with TRBD1 identical over 7 bases. The trim removed 2 bases at V and 1 base at J, leaving 2 bases unmatched. The CDR3 runs to 14 residues. In germline, CDR1 is SGHRS, CDR2 YFSETQ. For the CDR3, the DNA is TGCGCCAGCAGCTTTGGGGACAGCCAAGAGACCCAGTACTTC. Encoded protein: CASSFGDSQETQYF. Based on the CDR3 plus reference TRBV5-1 and TRBJ2-5, the full variable domain is KAGVTQTPRYLIKTRGQQVTLSCSPISGHRSVSWYQQTPGQGLQFLFEYFSETQRNKGNFPGRFSGRQFSNSRSEMNVSTLELGDSALYLCASSFGDSQETQYFGPGTRLLVL.

This chain uses TRBV20-1 with TRBJ2-5; unclear D gene. Germline CDR1 reads DFQATT; CDR2 reads SNEGSKA (reference sequence). V shed 3 bases and J shed 2 bases, with 7 bases lying between them. The length of the CDR3 is 12 residues. CDR3 region: CSARLQQETQYF. The CDR3 nucleotides are TGCAGTGCTAGGTTGCAGCAAGAGACCCAGTACTTC.

V is TRBV19 and J is TRBJ1-1; D might be TRBD1 (5 bases). The CDR3 sequence is 15 residues long. Trimming pared 5 bases from V and 1 base from J, leaving 14 bases between. The V gene's germline CDR1 is LNHDA and CDR2 SQIVND (reference sequence). The CDR3 DNA is TGTGCCAGTAGTGCTCGCGGGACCTCGAACACTGAAGCTTTCTTT. As protein: CASSARGTSNTEAFF.

The chain combines TRBV12-3 or TRBV12-4 with TRBJ1-2; 8 bases are shared with TRBD1. CDR3 length: 20 amino acids. V lost 2 bases and J lost 0; bases outside the gene matches: 17. The DNA for the CDR3 is TGTGCCAGCAGTTTATCCCGTCGGGCAGGGGGCATCCCTTCTAACTATGGCTACACCTTC. It translates to CASSLSRRAGGIPSNYGYTF.

This clonotype showed up just once. The chain couples TRBV11-2 to TRBJ2-5, with D possibly TRBD2 on 6 matching bases. This CDR3 contains 17 residues. V was shortened by 5 bases and J by 1 base, with 20 bases between the two germline ends. Germline CDR1 reads SGHAT; CDR2 reads FQNNGV. Here the CDR3 reads CASSPDGQRAFQETQYF. CDR3 DNA: TGTGCCAGCAGCCCCGACGGCCAGCGGGCGTTCCAAGAGACCCAGTACTTC. Filled out from reference TRBV11-2 and TRBJ2-5, the complete variable domain reads EAGVAQSPRYKIIEKRQSVAFWCNPISGHATLYWYQQILGQGPKLLIQFQNNGVVDDSQLPKDRFSAERLKGVDSTLKIQPAKLEDSAVYLCASSPDGQRAFQETQYFGPGTRLLVL.

The CDR3 protein is CSARQAIPNTGELFF. CDR3 nucleotides: TGCAGTGCGCGACAGGCAATTCCCAACACCGGGGAGCTGTTTTTT. The chain employs TRBV20-1 and TRBJ2-2; D may be TRBD1 (6 bases). The germline V and J ends were trimmed by 6 bases and 2 bases, with 16 bases remaining between them. Germline values: CDR1 DFQATT, CDR2 SNEGSKA (reference sequence). The CDR3 loop spans 15 amino acids.

The chain is built from TRBV9 and TRBJ2-1; 11 nucleotides agree with TRBD1. The trim removed 4 bases at V and 7 bases at J, leaving 7 bases unmatched. The CDR3 extends over 15 amino acids. Germline V gene lookup returns CDR1 SGDLS and CDR2 YYNGEE. The CDR3 region is CASSYGQGAFNEQFF. The CDR3, as DNA: TGTGCCAGCAGCTACGGACAGGGGGCGTTTAATGAGCAGTTCTTC.

CDR3: CSAEARGLYEQYF. CDR3 DNA sequence: TGCAGCGCTGAGGCCAGGGGACTCTACGAGCAGTACTTC. The V and J genes are TRBV29-1 and TRBJ2-7; D possibly matches TRBD1 or TRBD2 (6 bases each). The V and J ends lost 7 bases and 3 bases respectively, with 16 bases between them. This CDR3 region has 13 residues. The germline gives CDR1 SQVTM, CDR2 ANQGSEA.

This clonotype was seen a handful of times. The chain has TRBV28 and TRBJ1-5; 8 bases align to TRBD1. Unmatched junction bases numbered 4, after V lost 6 bases and J lost 3 bases. The CDR3 runs 14 residues. From germline, CDR1 is MDHEN and CDR2 SYDVKM. CDR3 sequence: CASSPGQDNQPQHF. The CDR3 bases are TGTGCCAGCAGCCCGGGACAGGACAATCAGCCCCAGCATTTT.

DNA of the CDR3: TGCAGTGCTAGAGATCGGACTAGCGGGTTTTCTGACGAGCAGTACTTC. This encodes CSARDRTSGFSDEQYF. The V gene is TRBV20-1, the J gene TRBJ2-7; 11 nucleotides line up with TRBD2. Trimming removed 0 bases from V and 5 bases from J; junction bases left unmatched: 9. CDR1 and CDR2 from the germline V gene are DFQATT and SNEGSKA (reference sequence). The CDR3 is 16 amino acids.

The chain is built from TRBV7-9 and TRBJ2-3; no clear D. V lost 5 bases and J lost 6, with 12 bases in between. CDR1 SEHNR and CDR2 FQNEAQ come from the germline V gene (reference sequence). The CDR3 has 13 residues. The chain's CDR3 is CASSRDPLDTQYF. The CDR3 DNA is TGTGCCAGCAGCCGAGATCCTCTGGATACGCAGTATTTT.

The chain has TRBV7-2 and TRBJ2-3; D ambiguous. Germline V CDR1 and CDR2: SGHTA, FQGNSA. With 0 bases removed from V and 2 bases from J, the gap between germline ends came to 6 bases. The CDR3 length is 14 residues. CDR3 sequence reads: CASSLAPYTDTQYF. CDR3 sequence (DNA): TGTGCCAGCAGCTTAGCTCCATACACAGATACGCAGTATTTT. The variable domain in full, with the rest retrieved from reference TRBV7-2 and TRBJ2-3, is GAGVSQSPSNKVTEKGKDVELRCDPISGHTALYWYRQSLGQGLEFLIYFQGNSAPDKSGLPSDRFSAERTGGSVSTLTIQRTQQEDSAVYLCASSLAPYTDTQYFGPGTRLTVL.

The chain recombines TRBV5-1 with TRBJ2-3; no clear D. CDR3 length equals 14 residues. The germline V and J ends were trimmed by 0 bases and 6 bases, with 11 bases remaining between them. In germline, CDR1 is SGHRS, CDR2 YFSETQ. The CDR3: CASSLEASLDTQYF. The CDR3 nucleotides read TGCGCCAGCAGCTTGGAGGCTAGTTTGGATACGCAGTATTTT.

This clonotype was counted a single time. The rearrangement links TRBV12-3 or TRBV12-4 to TRBJ2-4, with D maybe TRBD2 (6 bases). The CDR3 runs 13 residues. V was shortened by 4 bases and J by 13 bases, with 17 bases between the two germline ends. The CDR3 here is CASSSRDVGFQYF. Here the CDR3 DNA reads TGTGCCAGCAGTTCGCGGGACGTTGGATTCCAGTACTTC.

The J gene is TRBJ1-2, the V gene TRBV5-6; D not resolved. This CDR3 has 12 amino acids. Germline CDR1 and CDR2: SGHDT and YYEEEE. The ends were cut back, 4 bases at V and 8 bases at J, with 12 bases in the middle. The CDR3 nucleotides read TGTGCCAGCAGCATACAGCCCGTCGGCTACACCTTC. Its protein product is CASSIQPVGYTF.

The chain joins TRBV10-3 to TRBJ2-1; 9 nucleotides align to TRBD2. Looked up from germline, CDR1 is ENHRY and CDR2 is SYGVKD. The length of the CDR3 is 12 residues. After removal of 10 bases from V and 8 bases from J, the junction contained 6 bases not matched to a gene. The CDR3 spells CATGLATHEQFF. CDR3 DNA sequence: TGTGCCACCGGACTAGCGACCCATGAGCAGTTCTTC.